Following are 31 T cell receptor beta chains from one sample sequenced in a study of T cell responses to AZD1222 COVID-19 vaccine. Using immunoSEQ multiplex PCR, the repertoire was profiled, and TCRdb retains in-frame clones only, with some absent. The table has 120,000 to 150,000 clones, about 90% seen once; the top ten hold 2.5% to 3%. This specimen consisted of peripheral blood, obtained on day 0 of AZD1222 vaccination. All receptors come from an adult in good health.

CDR3 bases: TGTGCCACCAGCAGAGATCGGTCGCTAGCGCGATACAATGAGCAGTTCTTC. Its translation: CATSRDRSLARYNEQFF. The rearrangement links TRBV15 to TRBJ2-1; possibly TRBD2 for D (6 bases). The CDR3 spans 17 residues. Trimming stripped 0 bases from V and 4 bases from J, with 16 bases between. Germline CDR1 and CDR2: LNHNV and YYDKDF (reference sequence). The full variable domain, in which reference TRBV15 and TRBJ2-1 provide the parts outside the CDR3, is DAMVIQNPRYQVTQFGKPVTLSCSQTLNHNVMYWYQQKSSQAPKLLFHYYDKDFNNEADTPDNFQSRRPNTSFCFLDIRSPGLGDTAMYLCATSRDRSLARYNEQFFGPGTRLTVL.

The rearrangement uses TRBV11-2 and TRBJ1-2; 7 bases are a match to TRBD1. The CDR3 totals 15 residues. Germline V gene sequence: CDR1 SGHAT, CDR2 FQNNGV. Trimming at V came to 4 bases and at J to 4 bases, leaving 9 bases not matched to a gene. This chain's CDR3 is CASSSHTGVSYGYTF. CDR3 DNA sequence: TGTGCCAGCAGCTCACATACAGGGGTGAGCTATGGCTACACCTTC. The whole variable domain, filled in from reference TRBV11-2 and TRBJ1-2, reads EAGVAQSPRYKIIEKRQSVAFWCNPISGHATLYWYQQILGQGPKLLIQFQNNGVVDDSQLPKDRFSAERLKGVDSTLKIQPAKLEDSAVYLCASSSHTGVSYGYTFGSGTRLTVV.

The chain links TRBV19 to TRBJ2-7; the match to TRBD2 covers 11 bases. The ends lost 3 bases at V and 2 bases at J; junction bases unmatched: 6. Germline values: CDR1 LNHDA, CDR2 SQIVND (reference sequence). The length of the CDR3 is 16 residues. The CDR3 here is CASSILHSGRAYEQYF. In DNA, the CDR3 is TGTGCCAGTAGTATTCTCCATAGCGGGAGGGCCTACGAGCAGTACTTC.

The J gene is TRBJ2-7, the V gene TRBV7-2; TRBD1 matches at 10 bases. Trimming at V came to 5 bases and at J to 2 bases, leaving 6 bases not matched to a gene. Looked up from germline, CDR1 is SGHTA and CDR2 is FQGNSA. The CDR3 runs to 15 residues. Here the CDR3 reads CASSPDRGRTYEQYF. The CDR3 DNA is TGTGCCAGCAGCCCAGACAGGGGGCGCACCTACGAGCAGTACTTC. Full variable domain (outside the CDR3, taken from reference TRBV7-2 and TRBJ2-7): GAGVSQSPSNKVTEKGKDVELRCDPISGHTALYWYRQSLGQGLEFLIYFQGNSAPDKSGLPSDRFSAERTGGSVSTLTIQRTQQEDSAVYLCASSPDRGRTYEQYFGPGTRLTVT.

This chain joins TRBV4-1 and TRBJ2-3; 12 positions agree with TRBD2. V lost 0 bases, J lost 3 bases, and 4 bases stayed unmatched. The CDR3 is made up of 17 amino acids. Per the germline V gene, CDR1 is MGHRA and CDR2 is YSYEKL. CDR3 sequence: CASSQEPSGGVTDTQYF. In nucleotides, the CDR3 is TGCGCCAGCAGCCAAGAACCTAGCGGGGGGGTAACAGATACGCAGTATTTT.

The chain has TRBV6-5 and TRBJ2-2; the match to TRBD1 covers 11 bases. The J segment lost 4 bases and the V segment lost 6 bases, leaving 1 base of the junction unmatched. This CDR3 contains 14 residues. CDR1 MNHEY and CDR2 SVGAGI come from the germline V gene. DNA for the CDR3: TGTGCCAGCAGAGGGACAGGGGGCACCGGGGAGCTGTTTTTT. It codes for CASRGTGGTGELFF.

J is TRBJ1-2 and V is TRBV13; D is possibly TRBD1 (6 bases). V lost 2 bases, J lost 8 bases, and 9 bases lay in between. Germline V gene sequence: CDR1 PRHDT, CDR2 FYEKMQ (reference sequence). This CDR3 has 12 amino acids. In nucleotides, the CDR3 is TGTGCCAGCAGCTTACAGGGGCGAGGCTACACCTTC. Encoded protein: CASSLQGRGYTF.

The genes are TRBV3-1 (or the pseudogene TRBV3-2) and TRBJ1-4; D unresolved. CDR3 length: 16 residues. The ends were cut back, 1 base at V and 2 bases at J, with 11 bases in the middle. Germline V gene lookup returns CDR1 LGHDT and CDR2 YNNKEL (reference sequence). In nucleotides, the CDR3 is TGTGCCAGCAGCCAAGCGTACTGGCTGACTAATGAAAAACTGTTTTTT. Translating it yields CASSQAYWLTNEKLFF.

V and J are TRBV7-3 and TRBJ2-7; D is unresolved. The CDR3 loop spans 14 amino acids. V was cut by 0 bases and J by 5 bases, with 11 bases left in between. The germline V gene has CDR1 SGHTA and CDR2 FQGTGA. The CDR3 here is CASSLTGPRDEQYF. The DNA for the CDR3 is TGTGCCAGCAGCTTAACAGGGCCTAGGGACGAGCAGTACTTC.

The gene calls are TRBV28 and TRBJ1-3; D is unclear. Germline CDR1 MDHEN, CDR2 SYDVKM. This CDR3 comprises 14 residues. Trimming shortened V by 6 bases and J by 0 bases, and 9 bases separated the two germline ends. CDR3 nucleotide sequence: TGTGCCAGCAGCCCCCCGGCCTCTGGAAACACCATATATTTT. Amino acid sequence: CASSPPASGNTIYF.

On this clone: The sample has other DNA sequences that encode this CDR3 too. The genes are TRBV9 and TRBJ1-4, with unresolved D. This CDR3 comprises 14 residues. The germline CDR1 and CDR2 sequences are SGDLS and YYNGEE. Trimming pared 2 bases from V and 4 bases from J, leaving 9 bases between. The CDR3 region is CASSVGGGNEKLFF. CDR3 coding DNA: TGTGCCAGCAGCGTCGGCGGAGGTAATGAAAAACTGTTTTTT. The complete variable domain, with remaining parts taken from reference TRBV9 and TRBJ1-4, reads DSGVTQTPKHLITATGQRVTLRCSPRSGDLSVYWYQQSLDQGLQFLIQYYNGEERAKGNILERFSAQQFPDLHSELNLSSLELGDSALYFCASSVGGGNEKLFFGSGTQLSVL.

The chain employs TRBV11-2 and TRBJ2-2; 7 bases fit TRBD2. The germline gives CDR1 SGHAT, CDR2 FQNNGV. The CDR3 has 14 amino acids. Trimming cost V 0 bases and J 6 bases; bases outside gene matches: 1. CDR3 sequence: CASSLDRGAGELFF. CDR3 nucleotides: TGTGCCAGCAGCTTAGATCGGGGGGCCGGGGAGCTGTTTTTT.

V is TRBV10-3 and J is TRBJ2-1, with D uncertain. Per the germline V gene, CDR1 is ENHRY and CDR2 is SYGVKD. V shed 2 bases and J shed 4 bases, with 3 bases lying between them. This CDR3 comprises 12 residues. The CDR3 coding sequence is TGTGCCATCAGTGAGGTTTACAATGAGCAGTTCTTC. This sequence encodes CAISEVYNEQFF.

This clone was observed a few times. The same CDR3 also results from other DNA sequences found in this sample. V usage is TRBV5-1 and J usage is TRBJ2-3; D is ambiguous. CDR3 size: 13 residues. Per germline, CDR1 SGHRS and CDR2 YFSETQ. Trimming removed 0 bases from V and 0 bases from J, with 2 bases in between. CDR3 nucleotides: TGCGCCAGCAGCTTGGAGAGCACAGATACGCAGTATTTT. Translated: CASSLESTDTQYF.

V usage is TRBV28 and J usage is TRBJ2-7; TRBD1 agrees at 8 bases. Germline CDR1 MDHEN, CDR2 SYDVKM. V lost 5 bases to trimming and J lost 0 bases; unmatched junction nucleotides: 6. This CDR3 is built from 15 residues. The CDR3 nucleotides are TGTGCCAGCAGTCCAACCGGGACAGGCTCCTACGAGCAGTACTTC. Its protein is CASSPTGTGSYEQYF.

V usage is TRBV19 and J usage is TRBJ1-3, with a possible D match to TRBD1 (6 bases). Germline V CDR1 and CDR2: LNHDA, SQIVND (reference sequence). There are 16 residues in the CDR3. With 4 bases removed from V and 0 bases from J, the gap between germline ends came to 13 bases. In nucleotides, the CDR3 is TGTGCCAGTAGTACGCCGACAGGTAACTCTGGAAACACCATATATTTT. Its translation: CASSTPTGNSGNTIYF.

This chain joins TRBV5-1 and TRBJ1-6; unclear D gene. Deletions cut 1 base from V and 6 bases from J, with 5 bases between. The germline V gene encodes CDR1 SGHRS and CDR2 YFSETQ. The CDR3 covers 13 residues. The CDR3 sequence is CASSLRINSPLHF. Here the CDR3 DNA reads TGCGCCAGCAGCTTGCGAATTAATTCACCCCTCCACTTT.

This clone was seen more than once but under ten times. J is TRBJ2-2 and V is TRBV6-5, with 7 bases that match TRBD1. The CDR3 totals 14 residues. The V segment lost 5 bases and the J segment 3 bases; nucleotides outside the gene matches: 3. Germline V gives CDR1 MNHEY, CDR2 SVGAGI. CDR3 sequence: CASSTGTDTGELFF. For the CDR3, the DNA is TGTGCCAGCAGTACCGGGACAGACACCGGGGAGCTGTTTTTT.

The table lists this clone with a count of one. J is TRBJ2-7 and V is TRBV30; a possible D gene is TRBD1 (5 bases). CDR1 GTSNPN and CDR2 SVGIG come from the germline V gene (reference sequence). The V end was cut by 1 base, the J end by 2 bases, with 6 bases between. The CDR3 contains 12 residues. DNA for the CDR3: TGTGCCTGGAGTGCAGGGCCCTACGAGCAGTACTTC. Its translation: CAWSAGPYEQYF.

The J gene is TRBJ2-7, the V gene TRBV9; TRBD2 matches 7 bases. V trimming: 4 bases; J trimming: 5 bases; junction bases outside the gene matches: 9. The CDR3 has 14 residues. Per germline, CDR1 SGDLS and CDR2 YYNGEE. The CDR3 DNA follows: TGTGCCAGCAGCCCGGGACTACCTTGGGACGAGCAGTACTTC. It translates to CASSPGLPWDEQYF.

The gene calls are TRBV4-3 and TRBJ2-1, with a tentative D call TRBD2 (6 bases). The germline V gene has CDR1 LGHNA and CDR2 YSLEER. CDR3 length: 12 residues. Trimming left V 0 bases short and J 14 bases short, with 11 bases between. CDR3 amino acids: CASSQDRGAEFF. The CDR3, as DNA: TGCGCCAGCAGCCAAGATCGCGGGGCAGAGTTCTTC.

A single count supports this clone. The CDR3 region is CASSESPSKGETQYF. CDR3 coding DNA: TGTGCCAGCAGTGAAAGCCCCTCCAAAGGGGAGACCCAGTACTTC. The chain joins TRBV2 to TRBJ2-5; the D is unclear. Germline CDR1 is SNHLY and CDR2 is FYNNEI. The CDR3 spans 15 residues. The ends were cut back, 2 bases at V and 5 bases at J, with 15 bases in the middle. Complete variable domain (other parts from reference TRBV2 and TRBJ2-5): EPEVTQTPSHQVTQMGQEVILRCVPISNHLYFYWYRQILGQKVEFLVSFYNNEISEKSEIFDDQFSVERPDGSNFTLKIRSTKLEDSAMYFCASSESPSKGETQYFGPGTRLLVL.

CDR3 loop: CASSLAGTFYGYTF. In DNA form, the CDR3 reads TGTGCCAGCAGCTTGGCAGGGACCTTCTATGGCTACACCTTC. This chain links TRBV5-5 with TRBJ1-2; tentatively, D is TRBD1 (5 bases). The CDR3 totals 14 residues. Trimming shortened V by 0 bases and J by 4 bases, and 10 bases separated the two germline ends. Germline lookup yields CDR1 SGHKS and CDR2 YYEKEE (reference sequence).

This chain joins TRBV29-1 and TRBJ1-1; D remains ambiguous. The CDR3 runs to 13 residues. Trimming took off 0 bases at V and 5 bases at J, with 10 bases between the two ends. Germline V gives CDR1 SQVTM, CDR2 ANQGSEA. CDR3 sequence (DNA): TGCAGCGTTGAAGAGGGGTGGGATACTGAAGCTTTCTTT. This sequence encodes CSVEEGWDTEAFF.

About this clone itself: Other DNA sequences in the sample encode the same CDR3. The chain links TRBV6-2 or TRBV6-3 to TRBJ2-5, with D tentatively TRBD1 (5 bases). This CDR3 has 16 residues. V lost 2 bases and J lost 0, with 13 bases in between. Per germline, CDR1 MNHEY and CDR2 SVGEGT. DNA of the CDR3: TGTGCCAGCAGTTACGGTTCAGGGCCCCACCAAGAGACCCAGTACTTC. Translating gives CASSYGSGPHQETQYF.

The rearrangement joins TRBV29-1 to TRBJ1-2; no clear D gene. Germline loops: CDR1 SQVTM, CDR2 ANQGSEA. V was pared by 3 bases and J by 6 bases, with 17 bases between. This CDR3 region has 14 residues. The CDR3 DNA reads TGCAGCGTTGATTGGGAGGGAAATTTGGATGGCTACACCTTC. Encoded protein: CSVDWEGNLDGYTF.

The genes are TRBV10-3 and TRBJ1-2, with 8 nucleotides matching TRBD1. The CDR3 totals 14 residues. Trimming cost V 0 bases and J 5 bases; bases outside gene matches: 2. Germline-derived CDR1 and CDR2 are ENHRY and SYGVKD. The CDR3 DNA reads TGTGCCATCAGTGAGTCAGGACAGGGATATGGCTACACCTTC. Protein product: CAISESGQGYGYTF.

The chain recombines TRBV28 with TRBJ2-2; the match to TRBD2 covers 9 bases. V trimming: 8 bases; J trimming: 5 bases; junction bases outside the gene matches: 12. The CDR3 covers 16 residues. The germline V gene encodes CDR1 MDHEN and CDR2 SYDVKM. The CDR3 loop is CASLKSTSGQTGELFF. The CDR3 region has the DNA TGTGCCAGCCTAAAATCGACTAGCGGTCAAACCGGGGAGCTGTTTTTT.

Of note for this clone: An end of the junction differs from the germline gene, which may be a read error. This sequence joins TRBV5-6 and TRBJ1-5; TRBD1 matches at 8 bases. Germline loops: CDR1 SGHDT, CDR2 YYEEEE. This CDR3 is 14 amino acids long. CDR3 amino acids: CASTLTGEGQPQHF. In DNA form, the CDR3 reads TGTGCCAGCACCTTGACAGGGGAAGGCCAGCCCCAGCATTTT.

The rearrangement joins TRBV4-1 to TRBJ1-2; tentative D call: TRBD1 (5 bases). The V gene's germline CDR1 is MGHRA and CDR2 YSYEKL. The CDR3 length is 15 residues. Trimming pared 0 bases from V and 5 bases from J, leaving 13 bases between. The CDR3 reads CASSQDGGVGYGYTF. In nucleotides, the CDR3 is TGCGCCAGCAGCCAAGATGGAGGGGTGGGTTATGGCTACACCTTC.

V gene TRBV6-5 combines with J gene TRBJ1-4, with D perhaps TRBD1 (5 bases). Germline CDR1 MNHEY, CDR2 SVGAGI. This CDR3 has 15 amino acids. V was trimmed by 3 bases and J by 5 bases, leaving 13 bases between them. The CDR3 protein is CASSYSGTQNEKLFF. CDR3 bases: TGTGCCAGCAGTTATTCCGGGACCCAGAATGAAAAACTGTTTTTT.